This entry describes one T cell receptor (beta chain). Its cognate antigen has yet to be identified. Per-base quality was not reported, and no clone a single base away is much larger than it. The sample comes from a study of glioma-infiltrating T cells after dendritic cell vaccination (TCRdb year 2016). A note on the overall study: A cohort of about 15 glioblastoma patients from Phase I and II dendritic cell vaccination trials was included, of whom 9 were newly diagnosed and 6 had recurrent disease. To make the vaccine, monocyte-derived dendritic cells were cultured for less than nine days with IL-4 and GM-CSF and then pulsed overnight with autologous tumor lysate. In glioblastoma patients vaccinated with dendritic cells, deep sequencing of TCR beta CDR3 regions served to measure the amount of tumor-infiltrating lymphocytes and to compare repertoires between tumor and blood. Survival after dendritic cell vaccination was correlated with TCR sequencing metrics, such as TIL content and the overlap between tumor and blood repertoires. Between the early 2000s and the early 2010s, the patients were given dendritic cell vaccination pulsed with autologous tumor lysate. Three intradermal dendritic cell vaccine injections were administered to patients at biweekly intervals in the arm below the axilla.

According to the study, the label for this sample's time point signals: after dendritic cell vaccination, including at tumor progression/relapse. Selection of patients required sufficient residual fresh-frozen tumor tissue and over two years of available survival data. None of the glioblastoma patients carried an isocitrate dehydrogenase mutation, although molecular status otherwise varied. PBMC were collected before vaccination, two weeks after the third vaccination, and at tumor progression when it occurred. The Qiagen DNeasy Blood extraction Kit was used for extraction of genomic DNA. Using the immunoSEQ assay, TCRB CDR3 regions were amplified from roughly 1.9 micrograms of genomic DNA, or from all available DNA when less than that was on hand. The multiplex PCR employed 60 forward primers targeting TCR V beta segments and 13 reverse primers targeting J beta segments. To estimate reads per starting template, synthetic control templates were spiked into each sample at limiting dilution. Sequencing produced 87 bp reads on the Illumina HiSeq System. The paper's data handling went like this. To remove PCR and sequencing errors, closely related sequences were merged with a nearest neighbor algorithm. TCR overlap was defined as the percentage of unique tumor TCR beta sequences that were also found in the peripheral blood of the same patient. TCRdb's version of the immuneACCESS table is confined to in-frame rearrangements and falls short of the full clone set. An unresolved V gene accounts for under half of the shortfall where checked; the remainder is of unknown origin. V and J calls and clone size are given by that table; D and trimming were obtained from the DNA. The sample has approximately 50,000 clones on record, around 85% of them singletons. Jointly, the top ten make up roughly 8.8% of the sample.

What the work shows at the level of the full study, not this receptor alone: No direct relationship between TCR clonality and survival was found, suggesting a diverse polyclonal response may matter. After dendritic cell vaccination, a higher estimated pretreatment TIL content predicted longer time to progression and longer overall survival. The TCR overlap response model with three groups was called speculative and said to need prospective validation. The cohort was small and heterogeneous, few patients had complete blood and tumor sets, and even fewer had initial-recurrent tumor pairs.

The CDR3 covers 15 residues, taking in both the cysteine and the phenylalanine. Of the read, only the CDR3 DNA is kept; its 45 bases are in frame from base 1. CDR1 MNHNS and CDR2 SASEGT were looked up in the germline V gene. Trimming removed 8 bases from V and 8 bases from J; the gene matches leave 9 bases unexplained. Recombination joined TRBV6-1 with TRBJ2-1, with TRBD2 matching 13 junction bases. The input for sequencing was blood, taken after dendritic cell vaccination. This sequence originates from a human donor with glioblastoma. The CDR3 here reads CASVGLAGAGDEQFF. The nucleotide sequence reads TGTGCCAGCGTCGGACTAGCGGGGGCCGGTGATGAGCAGTTCTTC.